This TCR beta chain is drawn from a study of cytomegalovirus exposure and HLA in healthy donors. Donors showed nominal health when sampled, although they likely had unrecorded immune exposures. This CDR3 is 15 amino acids long. Trimming removed 0 bases at V and 2 bases at J, with 11 bases between. Germline V CDR1 and CDR2: SGHNT, YYREEE (reference sequence). Primers: 60 Vbeta forward and 13 Jbeta reverse. In the study's own analysis: Among the unique TCR beta chains that a later analysis counted, around 82 million in all, 10 million to 11 million were shared. Measured with immunoSEQ multiplex PCR; TCRdb has only the in-frame clones, and not every one. V, J and clone size are taken as reported in that table, and D and trimming were inferred from the DNA itself. The table lists some 200,000 clones, about 80% of them singletons. With regard to this clone: Its target is unknown.

General study points: Association of a missense DCLRE1C variant with TCR beta V- and J-gene trimming was reported in a later analysis.

The rearrangement uses TRBV5-4 and TRBJ1-1; D is uncertain. The specimen was PBMCs. This clonotype originated in a boy between 5 and 17 years old in good health and CMV-seronegative. The CDR3 protein is CASSLASPGNTEAFF. The CDR3 nucleotides are TGTGCCAGCAGCTTGGCGTCGCCGGGTAACACTGAAGCTTTCTTT.